A single sample is the source of the 11 T cell receptor beta chains below, sequenced in a study of blood T cell repertoires in COVID-19. Data came from immunoSEQ multiplex PCR; TCRdb stores just in-frame clones and leaves some out. The sample lists about 180,000 clones; 75% to 80% were seen once. Specimen: peripheral blood. These TCRs come from a woman in her 70s with acute or convalescent COVID-19.

This chain joins TRBV27 and TRBJ2-2, with TRBD2 identical over 7 bases. J gave up 4 bases and V 7 bases, and 6 bases lay outside the gene matches. This CDR3 spans 14 amino acids. CDR1 MNHEY and CDR2 SMNVEV come from the germline V gene (reference sequence). CDR3 in amino acids: CASTQAGFTGELFF. The CDR3 DNA reads TGTGCCAGCACTCAAGCGGGGTTCACCGGGGAGCTGTTTTTT.

The V call is TRBV5-1, the J call TRBJ1-3, with 7 nucleotides matching TRBD1. The CDR3 loop spans 15 amino acids. With V trimmed by 0 bases and J by 0 bases, 0 bases remained unmatched. Germline V gene sequence: CDR1 SGHRS, CDR2 YFSETQ. The CDR3, as DNA: TGCGCCAGCAGCTTGGACAGGGGCTCTGGAAACACCATATATTTT. This codes for CASSLDRGSGNTIYF.

The chain uses TRBV29-1 and TRBJ1-1; 7 positions match TRBD1. The CDR3 runs to 15 residues. Trimming cost V 4 bases and J 2 bases; bases outside gene matches: 10. Per the germline V gene, CDR1 is SQVTM and CDR2 is ANQGSEA. This CDR3 is CSVVAAGGINTEAFF. The CDR3 bases are TGCAGCGTTGTCGCGGCAGGGGGTATCAACACTGAAGCTTTCTTT.

The chain joins TRBV5-4 to TRBJ1-6, with 7 bases lining up with TRBD1. The CDR3 sequence is 15 residues long. V lost 4 bases, J lost 8 bases, and 9 bases stayed unmatched. Per the germline V gene, CDR1 is SGHNT and CDR2 is YYREEE (reference sequence). The CDR3 DNA is TGTGCCAGCAGCGAAACTACAGGGGTTCATTCACCCCTCCACTTT. This sequence encodes CASSETTGVHSPLHF.

The chain employs TRBV2 and TRBJ1-6, with a weak D call TRBD1 (5 bases). Trimming cost V 6 bases and J 12 bases, with 12 bases left between them. The CDR3 is 12 residues long. Germline values: CDR1 SNHLY, CDR2 FYNNEI. The CDR3 reads CASRATTEPLHF. The DNA of the CDR3 is TGTGCCAGCAGGGCTACGACAGAACCCCTCCACTTT.

The chain couples TRBV7-3 to TRBJ1-1; D unresolved. The CDR3 runs to 16 residues. V lost 1 base, J lost 1 base, and 13 bases lay in between. The germline V gene has CDR1 SGHTA and CDR2 FQGTGA. CDR3 in DNA: TGTGCCAGCAGCTTAAGAGCGAACATAGAGAACACTGAAGCTTTCTTT. Translated: CASSLRANIENTEAFF.

The chain combines TRBV2 with TRBJ2-1; the D gene is possibly TRBD1 (6 bases). Germline lookup yields CDR1 SNHLY and CDR2 FYNNEI. Trimming shortened V by 7 bases and J by 9 bases, and 19 bases separated the two germline ends. The CDR3 totals 14 residues. The CDR3 sequence is CASTRQAFDPEQFF. As DNA, the CDR3 is TGTGCCAGCACCCGACAGGCTTTTGATCCTGAGCAGTTCTTC.

The chain links TRBV12-5 to TRBJ1-1, with 8 bases fitting TRBD1. With V trimmed by 5 bases and J by 4 bases, 9 bases remained unmatched. CDR3 length: 15 residues. The germline CDR1 and CDR2 sequences are LGHNT and FRNRAP. CDR3 sequence (DNA): TGTGCTAGTGGTACGGACAGGGTTTCGAGCACTGAAGCTTTCTTT. It specifies CASGTDRVSSTEAFF.

This chain links TRBV5-1 with TRBJ2-1; 8 nucleotides match TRBD2. With V trimmed by 1 base and J by 6 bases, 6 bases remained unmatched. The germline gives CDR1 SGHRS, CDR2 YFSETQ. The CDR3 is 15 residues long. The CDR3 DNA reads as TGCGCCAGCAGCTTGACAGCGGGAGTTGGCAATGAGCAGTTCTTC. It translates to CASSLTAGVGNEQFF.

V is TRBV6-5 and J is TRBJ1-1, with 8 bases fitting TRBD1. V shed 11 bases and J 3 bases; nucleotides not matched to a gene: 11. From germline, CDR1 is MNHEY and CDR2 SVGAGI. The CDR3 length is 14 residues. The CDR3 DNA follows: TGTGCCTGTCTGGACAGGGCCGCGGACACTGAAGCTTTCTTT. Its protein is CACLDRAADTEAFF.

This sequence joins TRBV19 and TRBJ2-1, with 13 bases aligning to TRBD2. Unmatched junction bases numbered 11, after V lost 4 bases and J lost 5 bases. Germline V gene data show CDR1 as LNHDA and CDR2 as SQIVND (reference sequence). The CDR3 is made up of 18 amino acids. The CDR3 region has the DNA TGTGCCAGTAGTACCGGGACTAGCGGGGTCACTCGGAACAATGAGCAGTTCTTC. This gives the protein CASSTGTSGVTRNNEQFF.